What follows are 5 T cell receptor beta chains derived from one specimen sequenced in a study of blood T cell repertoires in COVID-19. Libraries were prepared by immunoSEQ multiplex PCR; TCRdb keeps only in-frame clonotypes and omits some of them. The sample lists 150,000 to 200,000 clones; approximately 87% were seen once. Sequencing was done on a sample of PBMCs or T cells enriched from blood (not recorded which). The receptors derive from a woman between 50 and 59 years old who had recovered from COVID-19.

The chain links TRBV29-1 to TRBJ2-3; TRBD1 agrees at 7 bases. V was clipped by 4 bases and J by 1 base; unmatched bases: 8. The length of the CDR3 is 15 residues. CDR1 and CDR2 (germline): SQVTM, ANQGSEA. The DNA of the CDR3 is TGCAGCGTTGTCAAGACAGGGAGTCGCACAGATACGCAGTATTTT. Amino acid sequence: CSVVKTGSRTDTQYF.

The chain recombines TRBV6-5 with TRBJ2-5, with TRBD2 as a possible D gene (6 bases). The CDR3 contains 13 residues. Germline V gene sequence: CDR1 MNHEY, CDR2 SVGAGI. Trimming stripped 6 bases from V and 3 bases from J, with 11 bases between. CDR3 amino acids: CASRPPGEETQYF. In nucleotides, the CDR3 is TGTGCCAGCAGACCCCCGGGGGAAGAGACCCAGTACTTC.

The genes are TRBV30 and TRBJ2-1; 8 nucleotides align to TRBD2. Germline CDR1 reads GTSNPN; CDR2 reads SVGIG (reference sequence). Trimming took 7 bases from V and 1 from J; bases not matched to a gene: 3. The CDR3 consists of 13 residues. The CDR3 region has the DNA TGTGCCTCACTAGCGGCTTCCTACAATGAGCAGTTCTTC. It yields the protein CASLAASYNEQFF.

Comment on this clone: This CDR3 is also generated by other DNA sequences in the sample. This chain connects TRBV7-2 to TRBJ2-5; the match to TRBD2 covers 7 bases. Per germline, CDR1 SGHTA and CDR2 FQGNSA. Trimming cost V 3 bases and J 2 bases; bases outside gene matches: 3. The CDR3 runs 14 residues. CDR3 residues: CASSLGGGQETQYF. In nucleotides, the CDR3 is TGTGCCAGCAGCTTGGGCGGGGGACAAGAGACCCAGTACTTC.

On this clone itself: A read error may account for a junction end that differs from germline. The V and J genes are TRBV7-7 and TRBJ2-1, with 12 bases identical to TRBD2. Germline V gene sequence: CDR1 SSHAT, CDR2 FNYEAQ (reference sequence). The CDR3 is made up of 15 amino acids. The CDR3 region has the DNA TGTGCTAGCAGCTCAGGGACTAGCGGGTACAATGAGCAGTTCTTC. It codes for CASSSGTSGYNEQFF. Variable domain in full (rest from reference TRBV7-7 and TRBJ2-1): GAGVSQSPRYKVTKRGQDVTLRCDPISSHATLYWYQQALGQGPEFLTYFNYEAQPDKSGLPSDRFSAERPEGSISTLTIQRTEQRDSAMYRCASSSGTSGYNEQFFGPGTRLTVL.